Below, one TCR beta chain is given with its context. Which antigen it targets is not known. Nothing much larger sits one base from this clone, and base qualities are not available. The data are from a study of cytomegalovirus exposure and HLA in healthy donors (dated by TCRdb to about 2017). The study in broad terms: An earlier analysis of approximately 590 of the donors reported 250 to 300 Gb of sequence data and 117 million unique TCR beta sequences from about 179 million T cells. Approximately 300 gigabases of sequencing data and around 80 million unique TCR sequences made up an early release that covered fewer than 650 HLA-typed donors. Of the 300 to 450 genotyped donors, around 81% fell in the genetic ancestry cluster associated with self-reported Caucasian donors. The aim of the study was to test whether cataloging public T cell receptors could identify signatures of past pathogen exposure. The study profiled the T cell repertoires of some 610 subjects by immunosequencing and related them to cytomegalovirus serostatus. Besides the first cohort of about 730 subjects, a separate validation cohort made up of 120 different subjects was used. To predict cytomegalovirus infection status, the study combined high-throughput TCR immunosequencing, statistical association of individual TCRs with disease status, and machine learning. A later analysis re-analyzed previously published TCR beta repertoires from roughly 690 donors and added high-resolution HLA genotyping to study TCR occurrence patterns. The later analysis used no new phenotypic data to find candidate immune exposures, relying instead on TCR beta sequences and their occurrence across donors. An earlier analysis of around 580 of the donors used high-throughput TCR beta sequencing to judge whether each TCR beta V gene segment behaved as functional or pseudogenic. Donor age, sex, ethnicity and CMV serostatus were compiled alongside the repertoire data. A later genetic analysis took genome-wide SNP genotypes for about 60% of the roughly 670 donors and used that subset as a discovery cohort. All discovery cohort repertoires had been generated on a single sequencing platform. HLA typing included class I and class II loci at four-digit resolution. The number of typed donors differed by locus: about 620-640 for A, B, C, DRB1 and DQB1; 522 for DQA1; around 580 for DPA1; and around 450 for DPB1. Because of strong linkage in the cohort, 4 to 6 DR-DQ haplotypes were treated as single units for association and clustering. Among about 400 genotyped donors of the cohort, an average of approximately 200,000 unique TCR beta nucleotide sequences was sequenced per donor, of which about 19% were non-productive.

General conclusions and limits of the study: An association between a missense DCLRE1C variant and V-gene and J-gene trimming of TCR beta chains was found in a later genetic analysis and replicated in an independent cohort. Assigning TCR associations to individual alleles was difficult when HLA alleles, especially DR and DQ, strongly co-occurred. In a later analysis, about 16,000 TCR beta sequences were associated with specific HLA alleles at a false discovery rate of 0.05. Because HLA typing was unavailable for some donors at each locus, only the typed subset was used in association tests. Across donors, most TCR sequences were observed very rarely, whereas some public TCRs were present in many individuals. A later genetic analysis reported fewer N-insertions in productive TCRs among donors in an Asian-associated ancestry cluster than the approximately 670-donor mean. A later analysis found that HLA-associated TCR beta chains were more clonally expanded and had lower generation probabilities than equally common non-associated chains. In vitro tests confirmed that three of the cytomegalovirus-associated TCR beta chains recognize cytomegalovirus antigens. The presence/absence analyses assumed that sequencing depth was roughly uniform across donors, and that assumption may not be true. According to a later analysis, TCR association rates differed among HLA loci, with DRB1 alleles showing the most associated TCRs and HLA-C alleles showing the fewest. The study gave a list of about 170 TCR beta chains associated with cytomegalovirus. Broadly in line with IMGT annotations, most TCR beta V segments showed up in productive rearrangements about 87% or about 30% of the time in an earlier analysis of 587 of the donors. Linkage disequilibrium might explain the correlated functional status among segregating V segments, but an unknown experimental factor could not be excluded. According to a later analysis, most CMV-associated TCR beta chains appeared to be HLA-restricted, and the HLA associations seemed to be driven largely by CMV exposure. This cohort had only TCR beta chains sequenced, and the lack of alpha or paired-chain data limited which features could be detected. The only immune exposure information available for the cohort was CMV serostatus. According to the authors, the approach could potentially be generalized to other disease states and immunological phenotypes. Several of the top co-occurrence clusters appeared to be linked to parvovirus B19, influenza, CMV and Epstein-Barr virus, according to a later analysis. A further reported finding was that TCR beta sequences accurately predicted the HLA-A and HLA-B alleles for most subjects in the first cohort. Because counts were too low, seventeen rarely observed V segments, including chromosome 9 orphons, were left out of the earlier analysis of a few hundred of the donors. Cytomegalovirus status was reported to be diagnosed by the classifier with high specificity and sensitivity in both the original and validation cohorts. A cluster of highly shared sequence variants was judged likely to be a technical artifact of the sequencing pipeline. Because the 87-base-pair reads could not distinguish some IMGT-functional V segments, including TRBV6-2 and TRBV6-3, those segments were excluded.

The cohort comprised some 700 healthy bone marrow donors. At the time of sampling, all cohort members were nominally healthy, though unrecorded immune exposures were likely present. The donor was CMV seropositive and was included in the group of some 290 seropositive cohort members. A peripheral blood sample was provided by each donor, and peripheral blood mononuclear cells were used for TCR beta sequencing. The Qiagen DNeasy Blood Extraction Kit was used to extract genomic DNA from the blood cell samples. Preparation of the library involved the immunoSEQ multiplex PCR assay. For the multiplex PCR, a mixture combining 60 forward primers for TCR Vbeta segments and 13 reverse primers for TCR Jbeta segments was used. The CDR3 region of rearranged TCR beta genes was amplified from genomic DNA by a multiplex PCR assay. The Illumina HiSeq System was used to sequence the amplified TCR beta libraries as 87-base-pair reads. From the authors' description of their analysis: A later analysis counted approximately 74 million unique TCR beta chains across the 650 to 700 repertoires, and some 11 million of these chains were shared by at least two donors. Raw reads were error-corrected and collapsed into unique sequences by a nearest-neighbor algorithm in which closely related sequences were merged to remove PCR and sequencing errors. Alignment of CDR3 sequences to IMGT reference sequences was used to assign V, D and J gene segments. For a sequence to be retained, at least a six-nucleotide match to both a V gene segment and a J gene segment was required. Rearrangements were called productive when the CDR3 lacked stop codons and stayed in frame with V and J; all others were non-productive. CDR3 was defined by IMGT convention, running from the second conserved V-encoded cysteine to the conserved J-encoded phenylalanine. In an earlier analysis of more than 550 of the donors, sequences lacking an unambiguous match to a single V gene segment were excluded. In an earlier analysis of approximately 590 of the donors, V segments were called functional above 56.7% productive rearrangements and were called segregating when the between-donor standard deviation exceeded 5%. To diagnose cytomegalovirus status from the catalog of TCR beta chain sequences, a statistical classification framework was built. V and J gene assignment, in a later analysis, came from comparing TCR nucleotide sequences with IMGT/GENE-DB human TR gene sequences. The TCRdist pipeline was used in a later analysis to assign CDR3 sequences and most-parsimonious VDJ recombination scenarios. In a later analysis, every TCR beta chain was defined by the combination of its CDR3 amino acid sequence and its V-gene family, and reads without a unique V-gene family were dropped. As a way to deal with suspected cross-contamination and a sequencing artifact, a later analysis dropped roughly 600 nucleotide sequences that were highly shared and had low generation probability. In a later analysis, a clonal expansion index for each public chain was calculated from normalized within-repertoire ranks of inferred template counts. In a later analysis, generation probabilities were computed using a VDJ recombination model fitted to out-of-frame rearrangements, and the results were checked against IGoR. A later analysis scored TCR-TCR, TCR-HLA and TCR-CMV co-occurrence with hypergeometric tests, applying a repertoire-size bias correction to TCR pairs. A later analysis estimated false discovery rates by permuting HLA or CMV assignments 20 times. In a later analysis, co-occurring TCRs were grouped using DBSCAN, with TCRdist sequence similarity added in when clustering inside HLA-allele-positive subsets. Repertoires with fewer than 30,000 or more than 120,000 public chains, plus five repertoires with anomalous nucleotide sharing, were excluded from co-occurrence clustering. TCRdb mirrors the immuneACCESS table, restricted to in-frame sequences. Some clones are absent from its copies; in checked studies, under half trace to an unresolved V gene, and the reason for the others is unknown. That table gives V, J and clone size, and the DNA gave D and trimming. In all, the sample holds roughly 150,000 clones, and over 70% of those were seen once. The ten top clones hold about 5.2% of the sample.

Counted from cysteine to phenylalanine, this CDR3 has 14 amino acids. Only the CDR3 DNA is retained, 42 bases long and in frame from the first base. The germline V gene encodes CDR1 MDHEN and CDR2 SYDVKM. V and J lose 7 bases and 1 base, and a span of 13 bases separates them. The receptor chain draws on TRBV28 and TRBJ1-2; the D segment could be TRBD1, given 6 matching bases. Sequences were obtained from PBMCs. The sequence was obtained from a man aged 25-40 years in good health and CMV-seropositive. The CDR3 loop reads CASKGGGGNYGYTF. Read as DNA, the sequence is TGTGCCAGCAAGGGGGGGGGTGGTAACTATGGCTACACCTTC.